Below, 8 T cell receptor beta chains from the same sample are listed, as sequenced in a study of CD8+ T cells in alopecia areata. The sequencing template was cDNA reverse transcribed from extracted RNA. TCRdb's copy holds only in-frame clones and misses some; the assay was immunoSEQ multiplex PCR. The sample has under 250,000 clones; about 53% are singletons. This specimen was CD4+ T cells sorted from blood, taken at week 0. The receptors were gathered from a human donor with alopecia areata.

This clone was counted only a few times. CDR3 DNA sequence: TGCAGCGTTGCATGGCAGGATGGGGCAGATACGCAGTATTTT. It is translated as CSVAWQDGADTQYF. The rearrangement uses TRBV29-1 and TRBJ2-3; D is undetermined. V was pared by 4 bases and J by 4 bases, with 15 bases between. Germline V gives CDR1 SQVTM, CDR2 ANQGSEA. The CDR3 has 14 amino acids.

J is TRBJ2-5 and V is TRBV5-1; 8 bases line up with TRBD1. The germline gives CDR1 SGHRS, CDR2 YFSETQ. The CDR3 sequence is 16 residues long. V lost 0 bases, J lost 4 bases, and 8 bases stayed unmatched. The CDR3 loop is CASSLGPGGASETQYF. The CDR3 DNA sequence: TGCGCCAGCAGCTTGGGCCCAGGGGGCGCATCAGAGACCCAGTACTTC.

The chain recombines TRBV7-6 with TRBJ2-2; D remains ambiguous. Germline CDR1 SGHVS, CDR2 FNYEAQ. The CDR3 has 15 amino acids. V was shortened by 5 bases and J by 3 bases, with 13 bases between the two germline ends. The CDR3 sequence is CASSNIRGHTGELFF. The CDR3, as DNA: TGTGCCAGCAGCAACATACGCGGCCACACCGGGGAGCTGTTTTTT.

The V and J genes are TRBV30 and TRBJ1-5; D possibly corresponds to TRBD1 (5 bases). The CDR3 spans 15 residues. Germline values: CDR1 GTSNPN, CDR2 SVGIG (reference sequence). Trimming stripped 3 bases from V and 7 bases from J, with 19 bases between. In nucleotides, the CDR3 is TGTGCCTGGAGCCAGGAAGGGCAGGGAAGGCAGCCCCAGCATTTT. Translated: CAWSQEGQGRQPQHF.

This clone was detected a few times. The chain employs TRBV2 and TRBJ2-3; possibly TRBD2 for D (5 bases). Germline values: CDR1 SNHLY, CDR2 FYNNEI. Trimming took off 2 bases at V and 1 base at J, with 16 bases between the two ends. The CDR3 spans 17 residues. The CDR3, as DNA: TGTGCCAGCAGTGAATTGGAGCTAGCCTGGGGCACAGATACGCAGTATTTT. Amino acid sequence: CASSELELAWGTDTQYF.

Of note for this clone: A far larger clone lies a single base away; this is likely a read error. The CDR3 DNA follows: TGTGCCAGCAGCCAAGATGGGGAGGACACCTTC. Translated, it gives CASSQDGEDTF. V gene TRBV4-2 combines with J gene TRBJ1-2; D gene ambiguous. Deletions cut 0 bases from V and 12 bases from J, with 8 bases between. The CDR3 loop spans 11 amino acids. Germline assignment: CDR1 LGHNA and CDR2 YNFKEQ.

This clone was counted once. The CDR3 loop reads CASKLAGGQNTGELFF. In nucleotides, the CDR3 is TGTGCCAGTAAACTAGCGGGGGGACAGAACACCGGGGAGCTGTTTTTT. The chain carries TRBV11-2 and TRBJ2-2; 12 nucleotides line up with TRBD2. This CDR3 has 16 residues. After removal of 9 bases from V and 1 base from J, the junction contained 6 bases not matched to a gene. CDR1 is SGHAT, CDR2 FQNNGV, per germline.

The chain joins TRBV5-4 to TRBJ2-1; TRBD2 matches at 14 bases. The CDR3 has 16 amino acids. The V segment lost 4 bases and the J segment 5 bases; nucleotides outside the gene matches: 5. Looked up from germline, CDR1 is SGHNT and CDR2 is YYREEE (reference sequence). CDR3 in amino acids: CASSVGLAGGDNEQFF. The CDR3 DNA follows: TGTGCCAGCAGCGTAGGACTAGCGGGAGGTGACAATGAGCAGTTCTTC. Using reference TRBV5-4 and TRBJ2-1 for the parts outside the CDR3, the full variable domain is ETGVTQSPTHLIKTRGQQVTLRCSSQSGHNTVSWYQQALGQGPQFIFQYYREEENGRGNFPPRFSGLQFPNYSSELNVNALELDDSALYLCASSVGLAGGDNEQFFGPGTRLTVL.